The rows below give T cell receptor beta chains drawn from one sample of a study of cytomegalovirus exposure and HLA in healthy donors. The table came from immunoSEQ multiplex PCR; TCRdb's copy has only in-frame clones and leaves some out. The sample yields 110,000 or so clones, around 68% seen once. Sequencing was performed on PBMCs. The receptors were sampled from a woman in her forties or fifties in good health and CMV-seropositive. The CDR3 runs from the conserved cysteine through the conserved F or W. Each record gives: J gene, clone size, V gene, D gene, CDR3 protein, CDR3 DNA. The D gene is left open where the match is weak. Some rows have no size entry. The others give once, few or many, or a class for an expanded clone.

TRBJ1-4,NA,TRBV6-5,NA,CASSPRGPDEKLFF,TGTGCCAGCAGCCCACGTGGGCCGGATGAAAAACTGTTTTTT
TRBJ2-7,NA,TRBV11-1,NA,CASSWIAGYEQYF,TGTGCCAGCAGCTGGATTGCGGGATACGAGCAGTACTTC
TRBJ2-5,NA,TRBV5-1,NA,CASSLGGWLAIRETQYF,TGCGCCAGCAGCTTGGGAGGTTGGCTAGCCATCCGAGAGACCCAGTACTTC
TRBJ2-3,NA,TRBV7-7,NA,CASSPVGGTDTQYF,TGTGCCAGCAGCCCCGTCGGGGGCACAGATACGCAGTATTTT
TRBJ2-3,NA,TRBV7-2,NA,CATSQVSTDTQYF,TGTGCCACCAGTCAGGTTAGCACAGATACGCAGTATTTT
TRBJ1-5,NA,TRBV5-8,NA,CASSFMYQPQHF,TGTGCCAGCAGCTTCATGTATCAGCCCCAGCATTTT
TRBJ1-1,few,TRBV6-1,TRBD1,CASRRQGKGTEAFF,TGTGCCAGCAGAAGACAGGGGAAGGGCACTGAAGCTTTCTTT
TRBJ1-5,NA,TRBV7-6,NA,CASSLGGNRGNQPQHF,TGTGCCAGCAGCTTAGGTGGAAACAGAGGCAATCAGCCCCAGCATTTT
TRBJ1-5,NA,TRBV30,NA,CAWSPPGDQPQHF,TGTGCCTGGAGTCCGCCCGGGGATCAGCCCCAGCATTTT
TRBJ1-1,NA,TRBV5-1,NA,CASSLVGGEYTEAFF,TGCGCCAGCAGCTTGGTTGGAGGGGAGTACACTGAAGCTTTCTTT
TRBJ2-1,NA,TRBV19,TRBD1,CASSIIGGLYNEQFF,TGTGCCAGTAGTATTATAGGGGGCCTATACAATGAGCAGTTCTTC
TRBJ2-5,NA,TRBV6-5,TRBD1,CASSRLGQGGETQYF,TGTGCCAGCAGCCGACTCGGACAGGGTGGGGAGACCCAGTACTTC
TRBJ2-5,few,TRBV4-3,TRBD2,CASSQARTSGGPKYF,TGCGCCAGCAGCCAGGCGAGGACTAGCGGGGGGCCGAAGTACTTC
TRBJ1-2,once,TRBV10-3,TRBD1,CASHLGQGLGGYTF,TGCGCTTCCCACCTGGGACAGGGATTAGGTGGCTACACCTTC
TRBJ2-2,NA,TRBV7-2,TRBD1,CASSLAGTDRVGTGELFF,TGTGCCAGCAGCTTAGCCGGGACAGACCGAGTTGGAACCGGGGAGCTGTTTTTT
TRBJ2-1,NA,TRBV7-2,NA,CASSFASAGQFF,TGTGCCAGCAGCTTTGCGTCGGCGGGTCAGTTCTTC
TRBJ2-1,NA,TRBV7-3,TRBD1,CASSLTGHNEQFF,TGTGCCAGCAGCTTGACAGGGCACAATGAGCAGTTCTTC